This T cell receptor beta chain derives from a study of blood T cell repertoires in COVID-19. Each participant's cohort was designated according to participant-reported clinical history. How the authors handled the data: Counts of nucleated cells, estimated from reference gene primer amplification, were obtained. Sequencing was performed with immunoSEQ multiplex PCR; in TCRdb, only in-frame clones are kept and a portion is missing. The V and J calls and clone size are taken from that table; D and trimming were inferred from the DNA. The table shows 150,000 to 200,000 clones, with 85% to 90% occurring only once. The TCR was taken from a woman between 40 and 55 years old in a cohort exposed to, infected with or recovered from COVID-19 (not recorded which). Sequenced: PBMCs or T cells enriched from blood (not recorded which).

CDR3 DNA sequence: TGTGCAAGTCGCTTACTGTTAGGGTTAGGGGGCGAGCTGTTTTTT. Residues: CASRLLLGLGGELFF. The gene calls are TRBV12-2 and TRBJ2-2; no DNA check was done on the table's D call, TRBD1. TRBV12-2 is a pseudogene locus. This CDR3 region has 15 residues.